This T cell receptor (beta chain) is drawn from a study of shared clonotypes between healthy human individuals. V dropped 5 bases and J dropped 4 bases, with 11 bases sitting between them. This CDR3 is 13 amino acids long. Germline V gives CDR1 LNHDA, CDR2 SQIVND (reference sequence). The naive CD8 subset, CD45RO-negative cells positively selected for CCR7, excluded terminally differentiated effector memory CD45RA+ cells. Among the donors, all were Caucasian adults who lived in Nashville, Tennessee. This clone was picked up a small number of times. The repertoire was sequenced with immunoSEQ multiplex PCR; TCRdb's copy has only in-frame clones and lacks some. Of 550,000 to 650,000 clones listed, approximately 96% are singletons.

The source material was naive CD8+ T cells sorted from blood. This sequence joins TRBV19 and TRBJ1-2; TRBD1 might be the D (5 bases). The sequence was obtained from a woman aged 25 to 45 in good health. In nucleotides, the CDR3 is TGTGCCAGTAGTTCCCCCGGGGGCTATGGCTACACCTTC. Amino acid sequence: CASSSPGGYGYTF.